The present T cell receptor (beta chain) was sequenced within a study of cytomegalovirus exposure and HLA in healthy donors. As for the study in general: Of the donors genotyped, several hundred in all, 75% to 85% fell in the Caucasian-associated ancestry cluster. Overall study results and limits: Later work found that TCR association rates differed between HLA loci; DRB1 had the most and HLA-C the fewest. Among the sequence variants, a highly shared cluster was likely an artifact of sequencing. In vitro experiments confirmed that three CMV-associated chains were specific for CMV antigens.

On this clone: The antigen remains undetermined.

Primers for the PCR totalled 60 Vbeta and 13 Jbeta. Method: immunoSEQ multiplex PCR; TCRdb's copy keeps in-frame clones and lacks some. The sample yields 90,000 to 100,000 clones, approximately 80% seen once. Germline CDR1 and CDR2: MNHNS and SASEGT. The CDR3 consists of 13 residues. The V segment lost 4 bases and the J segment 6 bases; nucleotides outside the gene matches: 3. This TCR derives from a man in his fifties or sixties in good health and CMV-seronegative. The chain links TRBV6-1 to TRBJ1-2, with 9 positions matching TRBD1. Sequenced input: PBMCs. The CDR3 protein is CASSVQGADGYTF. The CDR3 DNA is TGTGCCAGCAGTGTACAGGGGGCGGATGGCTACACCTTC.